This T cell receptor (beta chain) came from a study of brain T cells in children with intractable seizures. Study-level points and caveats: Absence of clones before surgery may stem from lower sequencing depth. HCMV serostatus was not known, and viral specificity came from CDR3 similarity only.

The germline V gene has CDR1 MNHEY and CDR2 SVGAGI. The germline V and J ends were trimmed by 7 bases and 5 bases, with 8 bases remaining between them. The CDR3 has 11 amino acids. As concerns this clone: As yet, its antigen is unknown.

As to time point: blood from clinic visit 5 months post-surgery; TSC patient then seizure free. Only cases whose brain tissue showed the highest T cell transcript signatures were sequenced. Produced via immunoSEQ multiplex PCR; TCRdb's table is partial and in-frame only. The sample comprises hundreds of thousands of clones, 93% of which are singletons, and 5% to 7% rests with the top ten. The rearrangement uses TRBV6-5 and TRBJ1-1, with D tentatively TRBD1 (6 bases). The clonotype comes from a boy younger than two with tuberous sclerosis and intractable seizures. The sample consisted of peripheral blood, taken more than 4 months after surgery. The CDR3 region has the DNA TGTGCCAGCAACCAGGGGACTGAAGCTTTCTTT. As protein: CASNQGTEAFF.